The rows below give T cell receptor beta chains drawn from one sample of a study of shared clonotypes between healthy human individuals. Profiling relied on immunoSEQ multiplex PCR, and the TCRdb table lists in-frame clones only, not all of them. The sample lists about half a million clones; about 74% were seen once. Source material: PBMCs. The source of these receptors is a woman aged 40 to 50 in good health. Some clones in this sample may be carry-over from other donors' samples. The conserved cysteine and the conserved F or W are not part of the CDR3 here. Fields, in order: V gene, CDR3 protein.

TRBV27 ASSRTSGRFGELF
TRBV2 ASSSDRETEAF
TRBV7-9 ASSTKGGHYGYT
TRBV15 ATSLGQGNEKLF
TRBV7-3 ASSLSPNTGELF
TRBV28 ASMMGAGGPQTQY
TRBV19 ASSFSRGSGRGEQF
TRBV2 ASSPRLAGELEQY
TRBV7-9 ASRTGYETDTQY
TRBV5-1 ASSPPGDNYGYT
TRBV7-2 ASSPRTGSEKLF
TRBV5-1 ASSSSGGGNTIY
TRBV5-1 ASSSAGVAGNTIY
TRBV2 ASSEIALRNEQF
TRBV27 ASGKDSGRSAYNEQF
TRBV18 ASSPSREDEQF
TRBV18 ASSTTARPNEKLF
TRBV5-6 ASSLARPSGTYEQY
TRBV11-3 ASSLDFGGLETQY
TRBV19 ASSPSGGREMYEQY
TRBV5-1 ASSLVQPSSYEQY
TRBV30 AWSVGLANEQF
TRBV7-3 ASSFVLAGANEQF
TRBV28 ASTIGGAGANVLT
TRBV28 ASRGDRGPANYGYT
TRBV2 ASRAGRVSYEQY
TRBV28 ASLAGGQYEQY
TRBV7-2 ASRGPGQGSPNTIY
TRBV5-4 ASAGGRDANNEQF
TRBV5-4 ASSLFGSGSNEQF
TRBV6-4 ASSDRSYNEQF
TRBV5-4 ASSGLTGTDTQY
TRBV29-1 SVGGGGKTQY
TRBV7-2 ASSSRLAGAREQF
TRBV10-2 ASSESSGSYEQY
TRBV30 AWSQGNRGYT
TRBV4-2 ASSPTSGSFYEQY
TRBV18 ASSATQGRGTNEKLF
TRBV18 ASSPDTRVGSYEQY
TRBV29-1 SARTSSYEQY
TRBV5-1 ASSLGGLGPQH
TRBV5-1 ASSLEGQGNEKLF
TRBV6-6 ASTMAIAGAVNEQY
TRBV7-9 ASSIGTGGGNTIY
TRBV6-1 ASKSDLGRRNEQF
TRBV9 ASSGGQGGQPQH
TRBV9 ASSRDSSTYNEQF
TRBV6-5 ASSYSASGRYNEQF